This T cell receptor beta chain comes out of a study of cytomegalovirus exposure and HLA in healthy donors. 60 Vbeta and 13 Jbeta primers were used in PCR. Assay used: immunoSEQ multiplex PCR; TCRdb lists only in-frame clones, some missing. The profile shows 100,000 or so clones, 80% to 90% of them singletons. Comments on this clone: The antigen remains unidentified.

General study results and limits: Later analysis associated a missense DCLRE1C variant with TCR beta V- and J-gene trimming. In terms of immune exposure information, only CMV serostatus was available. Most observed TCR sequences were rare, whereas some public TCRs were detected in many donors. Later on, an analysis tied 15,000 or so TCR beta sequences to HLA alleles at 0.05 false discovery rate.

The sequence derives from a woman younger than 35 in good health and CMV-seronegative. Sequencing was performed on PBMCs.

The CDR3, as DNA: TGTGCCAGCTCACCACCGGGCGAAGATACGCAGTATTTT. Translating gives CASSPPGEDTQYF. The V and J genes are TRBV18 and TRBJ2-3, with no clear D. The CDR3 has 13 amino acids. Germline V CDR1 and CDR2: KGHSH, LQKENI. Trimming took off 0 bases at V and 5 bases at J, with 6 bases between the two ends.